The clone carrying this TCR beta chain was seen at least ten times. The antigen is unknown. This entry comes from a study of T cells in Graves' hyperthyroidism and ophthalmopathy. The CDR3 regions of TCR beta were amplified from RNA transcripts. Initially, a first-round RT-PCR of the TCR CDR3 employed the HTBI primer set. TCRdb reanalysed the multiplex PCR reads using MiXCR and keeps one entry per CDR3 protein. The sample has about 270,000 distinct CDR3 sequences, 25% seen once. Patients were aged 18 to 65, had disease duration under 2 months, and had newly diagnosed hyperthyroidism. Findings of the study overall: Using 13 V-J features, a model discriminated ophthalmopathy from stable hyperthyroidism. Expanded thyroid clonotypes (above 0.001) were mostly also found in blood. Ophthalmopathy prediction by the model preceded onset by a median about 6 months.

The specimen sequenced was blood. The TCR sequence derives from a man aged 40-49 years with Graves' hyperthyroidism that later progressed to Graves' ophthalmopathy.

CDR3 amino acids: CSARDLGKGLYEQYF. The CDR3 bases are TGCAGTGCTAGAGATCTTGGTAAAGGCCTCTACGAGCAGTACTTC. The chain employs TRBV20-1 and TRBJ2-7; D unresolved. The germline V gene has CDR1 DFQATT and CDR2 SNEGSKA (reference sequence). The ends were cut back, 0 bases at V and 3 bases at J, with 15 bases in the middle. The CDR3 length is 15 residues.